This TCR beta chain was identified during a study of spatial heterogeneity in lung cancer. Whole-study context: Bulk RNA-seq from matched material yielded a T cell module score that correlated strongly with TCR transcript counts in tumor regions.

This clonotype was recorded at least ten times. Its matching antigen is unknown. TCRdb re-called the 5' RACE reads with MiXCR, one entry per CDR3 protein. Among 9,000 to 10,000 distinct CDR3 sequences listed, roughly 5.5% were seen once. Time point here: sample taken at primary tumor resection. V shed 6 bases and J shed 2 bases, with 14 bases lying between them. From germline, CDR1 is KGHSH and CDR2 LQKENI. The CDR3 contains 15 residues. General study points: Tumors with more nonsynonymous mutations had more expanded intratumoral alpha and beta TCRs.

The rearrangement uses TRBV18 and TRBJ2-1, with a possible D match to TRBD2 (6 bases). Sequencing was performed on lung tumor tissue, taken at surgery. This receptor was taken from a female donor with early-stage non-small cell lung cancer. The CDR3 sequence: CASSTSPGAYNEQFF. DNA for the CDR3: TGTGCCAGCTCCACGTCGCCGGGGGCCTACAATGAGCAGTTCTTC.